This T cell receptor (beta chain) came from a study of blood T cell repertoires in COVID-19. Study information: The study drew acute and convalescent COVID-19 samples from the United States, Italy and Spain. PBMCs, B-cell-depleted T cells, or T cells were the source of the cDNA or gDNA that made up the material.

Trimming removed 5 bases from V and 2 bases from J, with 11 bases in between. Germline V gives CDR1 MNHEY, CDR2 SMNVEV (reference sequence). This CDR3 is 14 amino acids long. Per the authors' pipeline: Scientists estimated how many nucleated cells there were by amplifying reference gene primers. Here immunoSEQ multiplex PCR was the method, and the copy in TCRdb shows in-frame clones only, minus some. From that table come the V and J calls and clone size; the DNA was used to work out D and trimming. The table includes around 270,000 clones, around 84% detected once. J is TRBJ2-3 and V is TRBV27; D perhaps matches TRBD2 (6 bases). Sample: peripheral blood. The TCR sequence derives from a woman in her 40s who had recovered from COVID-19. This chain's CDR3 is CASSLGLPTDTQYF. DNA for the CDR3: TGTGCCAGCAGTCTGGGACTTCCCACAGATACGCAGTATTTT.